Below, 12 T cell receptor beta chains from the same sample are listed, as sequenced in a study of cytomegalovirus exposure and HLA in healthy donors. PCR involved 60 Vbeta and 13 Jbeta primers. Assay used: immunoSEQ multiplex PCR; TCRdb lists only in-frame clones, some missing. This table has 100,000 to 150,000 clones, roughly 81% appearing once. The sequenced sample consisted of PBMCs. The source of these receptors is a woman in her twenties or thirties in good health and CMV-seronegative.

V usage is TRBV7-8 and J usage is TRBJ1-2, with unresolved D. The V end lost 5 bases, the J end lost 6 bases, and 10 bases lay between the germline ends. Looked up from germline, CDR1 is SGHVS and CDR2 is FQNEAQ. The CDR3 covers 12 residues. CDR3 sequence: CASSPSGDGYTF. CDR3 nucleotide sequence: TGTGCCAGCAGCCCGTCAGGTGATGGCTACACCTTC.

This chain uses TRBV7-9 with TRBJ2-3, with TRBD1 matching 9 bases. After removal of 2 bases from V and 5 bases from J, the junction contained 5 bases not matched to a gene. The CDR3 totals 15 residues. Germline values: CDR1 SEHNR, CDR2 FQNEAQ (reference sequence). Here the CDR3 reads CASSLRDRVLDTQYF. DNA of the CDR3: TGTGCCAGCAGCTTAAGGGACAGGGTATTAGATACGCAGTATTTT.

The rearrangement links TRBV5-8 to TRBJ2-5, with TRBD1 identical over 7 bases. The germline V gene has CDR1 SGHTS and CDR2 YDEGEE. V gave up 0 bases and J gave up 6 bases; unmatched junction bases: 8. The CDR3 runs to 15 residues. The CDR3 region is CASSLGDSLRKTQYF. In DNA, the CDR3 is TGTGCCAGCAGCTTGGGGGACAGTTTGCGGAAGACCCAGTACTTC.

This clone was detected only a few times. The V and J genes are TRBV30 and TRBJ1-1; the D gene is possibly TRBD1 (6 bases). The CDR3 contains 12 residues. V was clipped by 1 base and J by 6 bases, with 9 bases between them. Germline CDR1 is GTSNPN and CDR2 is SVGIG (reference sequence). The CDR3 spells CAWSAGASEAFF. As DNA, the CDR3 is TGTGCCTGGAGTGCAGGGGCATCTGAAGCTTTCTTT.

The chain has TRBV11-3 and TRBJ2-7; D is possibly TRBD2 (6 bases). V dropped 10 bases and J dropped 0 bases, with 13 bases sitting between them. Germline CDR1 and CDR2: SGHNT and YENEEA. The CDR3 contains 13 residues. CDR3 residues: CATTLANSYEQYF. CDR3 sequence (DNA): TGTGCCACTACTCTAGCGAACTCCTACGAGCAGTACTTC. Full variable domain (rest looked up from reference TRBV11-3 and TRBJ2-7): EAGVVQSPRYKIIEKKQPVAFWCNPISGHNTLYWYLQNLGQGPELLIRYENEEAVDDSQLPKDRFSAERLKGVDSTLKIQPAELGDSAVYLCATTLANSYEQYFGPGTRLTVT.

The V gene is TRBV4-2, the J gene TRBJ2-7; a weak D match, TRBD2 (6 bases). Germline V gene lookup returns CDR1 LGHNA and CDR2 YNFKEQ. V dropped 0 bases and J dropped 0 bases, with 15 bases sitting between them. This CDR3 contains 17 residues. The CDR3 coding sequence is TGTGCCAGCAGCCAAGAGTCGGGGGTGAATTTCTCCTACGAGCAGTACTTC. Amino acids: CASSQESGVNFSYEQYF.

The table lists this clone with a count of one. The chain uses TRBV30 and TRBJ1-1; TRBD1 is a possible D gene (5 bases). Trimming took off 2 bases at V and 4 bases at J, with 14 bases between the two ends. CDR1 GTSNPN and CDR2 SVGIG come from the germline V gene (reference sequence). The CDR3 totals 14 residues. CDR3 sequence reads: CAWSLGAGSTEAFF. CDR3 nucleotides: TGTGCCTGGAGTCTAGGGGCGGGGAGCACTGAAGCTTTCTTT.

V gene TRBV9 combines with J gene TRBJ1-2; TRBD1 might be the D (6 bases). The germline V gene encodes CDR1 SGDLS and CDR2 YYNGEE. V shed 2 bases and J shed 5 bases, with 13 bases lying between them. CDR3 length equals 14 residues. The CDR3 nucleotides are TGTGCCAGCAGCGTGTCCGGGACACCATATGGCTACACCTTC. It is translated as CASSVSGTPYGYTF.

V and J are TRBV5-1 and TRBJ2-1, with 7 positions matching TRBD2. V gave up 3 bases and J gave up 3 bases; unmatched junction bases: 6. The CDR3 is 15 residues long. From germline, CDR1 is SGHRS and CDR2 YFSETQ. CDR3 in DNA: TGCGCCAGCAGCTCCCGACTAGCAAACTACAATGAGCAGTTCTTC. Protein sequence: CASSSRLANYNEQFF.

V usage is TRBV6-6 and J usage is TRBJ1-1; D is unresolved. Trimming left V 2 bases short and J 3 bases short, with 10 bases between. The CDR3 is 14 residues long. From germline, CDR1 is MNHNY and CDR2 SVGAGI (reference sequence). CDR3 in DNA: TGTGCCAGCAGTTACAATGGAGAGTACACTGAAGCTTTCTTT. It codes for CASSYNGEYTEAFF.

The rearrangement uses TRBV6-6 and TRBJ1-1; tentative D call: TRBD1 (5 bases). The CDR3 extends over 15 amino acids. Trimming stripped 2 bases from V and 5 bases from J, with 15 bases between. Germline values: CDR1 MNHNY, CDR2 SVGAGI (reference sequence). CDR3 protein: CASSYGPREGTEAFF. In DNA, the CDR3 is TGTGCCAGCAGTTACGGGCCCAGGGAGGGAACTGAAGCTTTCTTT.

With regard to this clone: Germline and junction disagree at one end, which may indicate a read error. The V gene is TRBV7-9, the J gene TRBJ1-1; possible D gene TRBD1, 6 bases. This CDR3 region has 13 residues. The germline CDR1 and CDR2 sequences are SEHNR and FQNEAQ (reference sequence). The CDR3 DNA sequence: TGTTCCAGCAGCTTACAGGGTTACGCTGAAGCTTTCTTT. Protein: CSSSLQGYAEAFF.